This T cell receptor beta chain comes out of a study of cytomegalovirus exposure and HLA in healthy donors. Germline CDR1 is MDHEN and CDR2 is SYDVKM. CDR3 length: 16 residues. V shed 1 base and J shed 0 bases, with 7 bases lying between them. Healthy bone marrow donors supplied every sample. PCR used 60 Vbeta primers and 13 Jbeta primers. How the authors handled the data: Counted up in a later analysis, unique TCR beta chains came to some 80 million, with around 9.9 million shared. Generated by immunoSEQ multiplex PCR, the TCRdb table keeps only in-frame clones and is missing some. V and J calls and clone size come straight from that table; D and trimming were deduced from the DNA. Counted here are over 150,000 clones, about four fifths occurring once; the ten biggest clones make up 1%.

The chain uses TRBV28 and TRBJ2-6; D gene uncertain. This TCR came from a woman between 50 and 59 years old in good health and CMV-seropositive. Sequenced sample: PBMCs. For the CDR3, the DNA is TGTGCCAGCAGTTTATTTTCGGTCTCTGGGGCCAACGTCCTGACTTTC. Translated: CASSLFSVSGANVLTF. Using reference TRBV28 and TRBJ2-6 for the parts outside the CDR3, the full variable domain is DVKVTQSSRYLVKRTGEKVFLECVQDMDHENMFWYRQDPGLGLRLIYFSYDVKMKEKGDIPEGYSVSREKKERFSLILESASTNQTSMYLCASSLFSVSGANVLTFGAGSRLTVL.